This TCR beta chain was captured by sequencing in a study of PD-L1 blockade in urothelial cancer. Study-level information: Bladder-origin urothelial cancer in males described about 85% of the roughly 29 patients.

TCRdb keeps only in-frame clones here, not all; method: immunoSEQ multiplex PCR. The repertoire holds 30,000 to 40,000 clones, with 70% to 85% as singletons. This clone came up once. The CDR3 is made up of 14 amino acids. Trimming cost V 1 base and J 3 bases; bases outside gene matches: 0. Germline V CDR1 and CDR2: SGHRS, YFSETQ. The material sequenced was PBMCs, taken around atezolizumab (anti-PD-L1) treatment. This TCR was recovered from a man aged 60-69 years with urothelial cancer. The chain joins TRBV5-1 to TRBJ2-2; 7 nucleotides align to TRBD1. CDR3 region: CASSLTGDTGELFF. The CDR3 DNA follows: TGCGCCAGCAGCTTGACAGGGGACACCGGGGAGCTGTTTTTT. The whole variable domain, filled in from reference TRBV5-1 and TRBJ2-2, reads KAGVTQTPRYLIKTRGQQVTLSCSPISGHRSVSWYQQTPGQGLQFLFEYFSETQRNKGNFPGRFSGRQFSNSRSEMNVSTLELGDSALYLCASSLTGDTGELFFGEGSRLTVL.